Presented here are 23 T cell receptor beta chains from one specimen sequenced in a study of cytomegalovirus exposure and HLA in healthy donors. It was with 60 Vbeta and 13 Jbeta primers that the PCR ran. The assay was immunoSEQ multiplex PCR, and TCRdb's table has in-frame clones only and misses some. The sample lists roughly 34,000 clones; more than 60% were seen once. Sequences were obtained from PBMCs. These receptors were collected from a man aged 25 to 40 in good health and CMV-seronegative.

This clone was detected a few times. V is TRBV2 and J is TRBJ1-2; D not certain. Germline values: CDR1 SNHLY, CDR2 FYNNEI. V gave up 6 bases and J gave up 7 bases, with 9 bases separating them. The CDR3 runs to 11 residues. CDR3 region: CASRRERGYTF. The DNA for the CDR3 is TGTGCCAGCAGACGGGAACGTGGCTACACCTTC.

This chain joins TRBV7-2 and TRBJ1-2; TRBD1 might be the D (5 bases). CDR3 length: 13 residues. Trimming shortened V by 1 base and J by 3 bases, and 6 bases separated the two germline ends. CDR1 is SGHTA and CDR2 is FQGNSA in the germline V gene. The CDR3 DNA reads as TGTGCCAGCAGCTTAGGGGGCTACTATGGCTACACCTTC. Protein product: CASSLGGYYGYTF. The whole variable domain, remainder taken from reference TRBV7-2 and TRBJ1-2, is GAGVSQSPSNKVTEKGKDVELRCDPISGHTALYWYRQSLGQGLEFLIYFQGNSAPDKSGLPSDRFSAERTGGSVSTLTIQRTQQEDSAVYLCASSLGGYYGYTFGSGTRLTVV.

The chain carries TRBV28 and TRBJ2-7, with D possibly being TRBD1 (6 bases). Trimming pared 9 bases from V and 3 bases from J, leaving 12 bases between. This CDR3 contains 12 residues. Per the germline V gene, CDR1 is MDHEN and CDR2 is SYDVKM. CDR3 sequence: CASTRTDYEQYF. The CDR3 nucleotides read TGTGCCAGTACCCGGACAGACTACGAGCAGTACTTC.

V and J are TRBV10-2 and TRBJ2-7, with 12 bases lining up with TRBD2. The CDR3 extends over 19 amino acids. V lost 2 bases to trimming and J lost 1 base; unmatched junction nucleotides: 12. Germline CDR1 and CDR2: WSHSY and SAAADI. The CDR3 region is CASSENKASGRVRSYEQYF. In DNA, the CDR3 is TGCGCCAGCAGTGAGAATAAGGCTAGCGGGAGGGTAAGATCCTACGAGCAGTACTTC.

CDR3 protein: CASSSPAKGDYGYTF. The CDR3 nucleotides are TGCGCCAGCAGCTCTCCGGCGAAAGGGGACTATGGCTACACCTTC. The chain joins TRBV4-1 to TRBJ1-2, with D possibly matching TRBD1 (5 bases). Trimming stripped 5 bases from V and 3 bases from J, with 16 bases between. CDR3 length: 15 residues. Germline V gene sequence: CDR1 MGHRA, CDR2 YSYEKL.

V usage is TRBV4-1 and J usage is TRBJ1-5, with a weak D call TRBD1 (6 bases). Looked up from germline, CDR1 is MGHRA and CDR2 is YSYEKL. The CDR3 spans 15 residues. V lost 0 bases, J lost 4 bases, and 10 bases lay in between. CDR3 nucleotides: TGCGCCAGCAGCCAAGATACAGGGCGGAATCAGCCCCAGCATTTT. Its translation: CASSQDTGRNQPQHF.

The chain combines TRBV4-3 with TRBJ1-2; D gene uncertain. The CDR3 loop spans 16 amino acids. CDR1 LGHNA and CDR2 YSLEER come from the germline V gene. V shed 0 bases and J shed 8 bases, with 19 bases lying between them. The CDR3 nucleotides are TGCGCCAGCAGCCAAGATCGTGCGGGTGGCCCGGGGGGCTACACCTTC. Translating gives CASSQDRAGGPGGYTF.

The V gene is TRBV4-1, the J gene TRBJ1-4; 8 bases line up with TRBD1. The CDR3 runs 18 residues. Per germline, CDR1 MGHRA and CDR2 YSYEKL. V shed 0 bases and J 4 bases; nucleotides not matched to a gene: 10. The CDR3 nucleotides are TGCGCCAGCAGCCAAGATCCCGGCAGGGGGCTCATTAATGAAAAACTGTTTTTT. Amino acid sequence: CASSQDPGRGLINEKLFF.

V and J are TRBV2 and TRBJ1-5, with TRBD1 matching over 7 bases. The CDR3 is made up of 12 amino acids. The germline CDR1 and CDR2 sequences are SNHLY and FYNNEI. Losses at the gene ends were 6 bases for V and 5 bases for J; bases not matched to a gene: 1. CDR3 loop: CASSTGDQPQHF. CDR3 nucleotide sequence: TGTGCCAGCAGCACAGGGGATCAGCCCCAGCATTTT. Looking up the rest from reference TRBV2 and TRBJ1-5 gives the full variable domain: EPEVTQTPSHQVTQMGQEVILRCVPISNHLYFYWYRQILGQKVEFLVSFYNNEISEKSEIFDDQFSVERPDGSNFTLKIRSTKLEDSAMYFCASSTGDQPQHFGDGTRLSIL.

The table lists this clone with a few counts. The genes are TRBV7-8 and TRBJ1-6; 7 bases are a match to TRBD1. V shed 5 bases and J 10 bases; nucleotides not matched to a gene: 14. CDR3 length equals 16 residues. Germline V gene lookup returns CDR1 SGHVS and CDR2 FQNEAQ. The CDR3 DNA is TGTGCCAGCAGCCTCAGGGACAGTGGGAAGGAGTCACCCCTCCACTTT. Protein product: CASSLRDSGKESPLHF.

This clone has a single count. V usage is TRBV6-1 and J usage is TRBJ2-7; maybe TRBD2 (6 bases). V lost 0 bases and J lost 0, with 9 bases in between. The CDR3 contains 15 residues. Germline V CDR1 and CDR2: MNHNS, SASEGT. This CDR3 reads CASSEASGSSYEQYF. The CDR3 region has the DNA TGTGCCAGCAGTGAAGCATCCGGGAGCTCCTACGAGCAGTACTTC.

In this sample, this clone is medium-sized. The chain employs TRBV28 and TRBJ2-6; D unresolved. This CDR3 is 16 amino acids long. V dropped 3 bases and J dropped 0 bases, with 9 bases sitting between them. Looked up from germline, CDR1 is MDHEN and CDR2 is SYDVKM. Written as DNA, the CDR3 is TGTGCCAGCAGTTTTGGCGCGGACTCTGGGGCCAACGTCCTGACTTTC. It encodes CASSFGADSGANVLTF.

This chain's CDR3 is CASSLGLAVYNEQFF. CDR3 nucleotides: TGCGCCAGCAGCCTGGGACTAGCGGTTTACAATGAGCAGTTCTTC. V and J are TRBV5-1 and TRBJ2-1, with 11 bases matching TRBD2. This CDR3 has 15 amino acids. The V and J ends lost 4 bases and 4 bases, in that order; junction bases with no gene match: 4. CDR1 and CDR2 (germline): SGHRS, YFSETQ.

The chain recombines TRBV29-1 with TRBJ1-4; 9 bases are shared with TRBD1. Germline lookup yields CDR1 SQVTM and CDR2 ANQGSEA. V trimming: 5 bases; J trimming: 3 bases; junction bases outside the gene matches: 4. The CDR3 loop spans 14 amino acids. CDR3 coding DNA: TGCAGCGTTTCGGGGACAGGGTCTAATGAAAAACTGTTTTTT. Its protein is CSVSGTGSNEKLFF.

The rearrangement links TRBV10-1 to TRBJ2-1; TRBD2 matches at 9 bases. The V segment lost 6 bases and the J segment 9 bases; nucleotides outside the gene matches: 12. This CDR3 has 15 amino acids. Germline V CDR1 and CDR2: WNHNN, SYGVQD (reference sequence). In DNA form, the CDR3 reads TGCGCCAGCAGGAGTGGGGGACTAGCAGGGGGTGAGCAGTTCTTC. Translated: CASRSGGLAGGEQFF.

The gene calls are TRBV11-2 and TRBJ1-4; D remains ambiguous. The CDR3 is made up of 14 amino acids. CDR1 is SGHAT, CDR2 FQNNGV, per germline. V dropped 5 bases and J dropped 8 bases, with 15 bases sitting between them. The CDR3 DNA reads TGTGCCAGCAGCCGAGGGTTCTATGAAGAAAAACTGTTTTTT. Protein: CASSRGFYEEKLFF.

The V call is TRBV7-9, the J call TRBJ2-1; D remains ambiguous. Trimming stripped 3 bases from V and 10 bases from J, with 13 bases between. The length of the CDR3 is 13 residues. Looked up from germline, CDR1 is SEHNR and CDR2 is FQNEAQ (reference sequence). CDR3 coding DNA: TGTGCCAGCAGCTTTGTACAGAACGTAGAGCAGTTCTTC. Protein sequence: CASSFVQNVEQFF.

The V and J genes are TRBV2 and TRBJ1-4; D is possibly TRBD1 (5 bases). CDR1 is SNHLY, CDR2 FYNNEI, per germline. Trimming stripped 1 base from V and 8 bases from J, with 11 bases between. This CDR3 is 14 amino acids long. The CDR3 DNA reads TGTGCCAGCAGTGAAGAAGGGGCGGCAGAAAAACTGTTTTTT. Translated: CASSEEGAAEKLFF. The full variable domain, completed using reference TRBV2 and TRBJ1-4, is EPEVTQTPSHQVTQMGQEVILRCVPISNHLYFYWYRQILGQKVEFLVSFYNNEISEKSEIFDDQFSVERPDGSNFTLKIRSTKLEDSAMYFCASSEEGAAEKLFFGSGTQLSVL.

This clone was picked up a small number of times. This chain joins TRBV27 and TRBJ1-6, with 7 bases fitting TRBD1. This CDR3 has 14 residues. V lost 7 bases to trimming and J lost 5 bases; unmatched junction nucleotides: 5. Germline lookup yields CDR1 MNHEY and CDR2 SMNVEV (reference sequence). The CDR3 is CASTDRADNSPLHF. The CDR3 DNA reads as TGTGCCAGCACAGACAGGGCCGATAATTCACCCCTCCACTTT.

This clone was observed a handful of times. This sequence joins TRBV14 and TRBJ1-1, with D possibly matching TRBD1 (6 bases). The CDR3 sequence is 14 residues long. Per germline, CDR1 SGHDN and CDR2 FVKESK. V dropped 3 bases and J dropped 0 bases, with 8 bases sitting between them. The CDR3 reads CASSHQGLNTEAFF. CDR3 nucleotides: TGTGCCAGCAGCCACCAGGGGTTGAACACTGAAGCTTTCTTT.

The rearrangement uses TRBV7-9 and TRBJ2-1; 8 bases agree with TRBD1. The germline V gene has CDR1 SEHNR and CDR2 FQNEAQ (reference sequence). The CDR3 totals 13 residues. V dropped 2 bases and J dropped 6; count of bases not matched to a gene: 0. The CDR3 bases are TGTGCCAGCAGCTTAACAGGGGGCAATGAGCAGTTCTTC. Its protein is CASSLTGGNEQFF.

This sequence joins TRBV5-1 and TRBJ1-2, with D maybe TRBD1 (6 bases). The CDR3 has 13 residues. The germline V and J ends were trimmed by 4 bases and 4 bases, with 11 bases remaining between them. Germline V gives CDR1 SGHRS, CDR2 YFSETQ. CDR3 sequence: CASSPDSFYGYTF. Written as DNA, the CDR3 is TGCGCCAGCAGCCCGGACAGCTTCTATGGCTACACCTTC.

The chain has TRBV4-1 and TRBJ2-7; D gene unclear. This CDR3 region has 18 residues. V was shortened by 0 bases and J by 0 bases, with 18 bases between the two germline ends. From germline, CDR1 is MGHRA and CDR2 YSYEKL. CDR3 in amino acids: CASSQDYPSTSYSYEQYF. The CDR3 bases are TGCGCCAGCAGCCAAGATTACCCTTCGACATCATACTCCTACGAGCAGTACTTC.